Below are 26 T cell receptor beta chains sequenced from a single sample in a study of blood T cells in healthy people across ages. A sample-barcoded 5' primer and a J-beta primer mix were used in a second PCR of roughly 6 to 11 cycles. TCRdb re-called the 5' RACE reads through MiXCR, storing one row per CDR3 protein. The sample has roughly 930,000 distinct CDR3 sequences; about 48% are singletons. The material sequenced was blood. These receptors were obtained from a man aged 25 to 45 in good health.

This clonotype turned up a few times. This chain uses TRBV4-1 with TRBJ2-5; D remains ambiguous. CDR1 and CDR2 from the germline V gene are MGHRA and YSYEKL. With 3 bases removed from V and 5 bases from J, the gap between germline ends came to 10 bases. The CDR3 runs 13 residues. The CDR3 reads CASSHGLSETQYF. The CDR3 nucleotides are TGCGCCAGCAGCCACGGTTTATCGGAGACCCAGTACTTC.

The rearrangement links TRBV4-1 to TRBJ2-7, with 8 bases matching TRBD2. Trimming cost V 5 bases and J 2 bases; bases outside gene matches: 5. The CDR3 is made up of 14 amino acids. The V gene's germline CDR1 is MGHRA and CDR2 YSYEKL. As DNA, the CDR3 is TGCGCCAGCAGCTCCACAGCGGGGGCCTACGAGCAGTACTTC. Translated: CASSSTAGAYEQYF.

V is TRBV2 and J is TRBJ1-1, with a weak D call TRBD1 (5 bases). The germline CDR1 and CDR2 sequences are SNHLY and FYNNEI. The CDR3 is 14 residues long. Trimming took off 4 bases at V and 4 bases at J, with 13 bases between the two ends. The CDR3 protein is CASSVDGGFTEAFF. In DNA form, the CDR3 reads TGTGCCAGCAGTGTCGATGGGGGGTTCACTGAAGCTTTCTTT.

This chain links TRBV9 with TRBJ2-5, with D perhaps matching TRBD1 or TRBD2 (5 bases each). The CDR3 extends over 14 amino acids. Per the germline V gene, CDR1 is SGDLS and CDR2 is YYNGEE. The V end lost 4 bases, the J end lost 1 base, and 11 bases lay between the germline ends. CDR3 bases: TGTGCCAGCAGCCGAGGGGAACTCCAAGAGACCCAGTACTTC. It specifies CASSRGELQETQYF.

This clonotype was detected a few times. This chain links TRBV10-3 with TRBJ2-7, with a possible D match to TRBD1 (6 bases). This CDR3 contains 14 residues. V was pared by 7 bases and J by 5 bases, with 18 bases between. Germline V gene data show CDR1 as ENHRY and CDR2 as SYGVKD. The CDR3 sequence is CAINGAGVNNEQYF. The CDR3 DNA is TGTGCCATCAACGGGGCAGGGGTTAACAACGAGCAGTACTTC.

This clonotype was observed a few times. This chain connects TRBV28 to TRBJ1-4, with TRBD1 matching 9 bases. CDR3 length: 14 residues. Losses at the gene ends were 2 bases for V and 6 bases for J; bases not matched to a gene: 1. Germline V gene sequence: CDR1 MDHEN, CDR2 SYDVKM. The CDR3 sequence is CASSLRQGDEKLFF. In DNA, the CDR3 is TGTGCCAGCAGTTTACGACAGGGGGATGAAAAACTGTTTTTT.

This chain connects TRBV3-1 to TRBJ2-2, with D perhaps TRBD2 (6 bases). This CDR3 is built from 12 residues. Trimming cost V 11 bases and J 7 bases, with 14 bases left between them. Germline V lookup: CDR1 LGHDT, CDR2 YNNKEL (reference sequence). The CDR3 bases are TGTGCCGCCAAACGTAGCGGCGGGGAGCTGTTTTTT. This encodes CAAKRSGGELFF.

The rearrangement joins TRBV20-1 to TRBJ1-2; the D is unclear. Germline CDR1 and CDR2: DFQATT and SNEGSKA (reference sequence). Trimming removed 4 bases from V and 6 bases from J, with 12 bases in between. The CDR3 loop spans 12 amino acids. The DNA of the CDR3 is TGCAGTGCTATGGCTGGGGTTGATGGCTACACCTTC. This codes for CSAMAGVDGYTF.

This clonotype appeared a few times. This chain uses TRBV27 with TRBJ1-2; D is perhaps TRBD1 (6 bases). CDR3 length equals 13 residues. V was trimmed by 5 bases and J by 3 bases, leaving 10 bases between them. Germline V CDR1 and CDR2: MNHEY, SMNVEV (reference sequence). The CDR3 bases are TGTGCCAGCAGTGCACAGGGTGACTATGGCTACACCTTC. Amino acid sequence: CASSAQGDYGYTF.

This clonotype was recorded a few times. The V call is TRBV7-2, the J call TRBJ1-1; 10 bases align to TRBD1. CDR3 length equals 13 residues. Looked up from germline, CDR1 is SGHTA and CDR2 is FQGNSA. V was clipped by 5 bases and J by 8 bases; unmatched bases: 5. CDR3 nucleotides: TGTGCCAGCAGCCCCGAGACAGGGGGCGAAGCTTTCTTT. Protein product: CASSPETGGEAFF.

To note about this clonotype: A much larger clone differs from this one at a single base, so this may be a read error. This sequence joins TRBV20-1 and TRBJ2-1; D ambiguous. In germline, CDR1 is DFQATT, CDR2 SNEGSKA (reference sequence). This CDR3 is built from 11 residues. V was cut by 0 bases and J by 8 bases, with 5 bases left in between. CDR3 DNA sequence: TGCAGTGCTAGAGAGGGATATGAGCAGTTCTTC. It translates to CSAREGYEQFF.

CDR3 nucleotides: TGTGCCATCAGTGAGTCTATTTTCACGGACCAGCCCCAGCATTTT. This sequence encodes CAISESIFTDQPQHF. The chain joins TRBV10-3 to TRBJ1-5; D ambiguous. V dropped 0 bases and J dropped 7 bases, with 13 bases sitting between them. The CDR3 runs to 15 residues. Germline assignment: CDR1 ENHRY and CDR2 SYGVKD.

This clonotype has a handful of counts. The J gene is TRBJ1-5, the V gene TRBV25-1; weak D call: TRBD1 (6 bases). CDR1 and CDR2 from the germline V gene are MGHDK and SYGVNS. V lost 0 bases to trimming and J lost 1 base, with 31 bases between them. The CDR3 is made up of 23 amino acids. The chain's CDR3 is CASSEYKGEEKERFALSNQPQHF. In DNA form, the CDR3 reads TGTGCCAGCAGTGAATATAAGGGGGAAGAGAAAGAGCGATTCGCCTTAAGCAATCAGCCCCAGCATTTT. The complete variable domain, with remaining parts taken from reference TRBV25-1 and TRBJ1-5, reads EADIYQTPRYLVIGTGKKITLECSQTMGHDKMYWYQQDPGMELHLIHYSYGVNSTEKGDLSSESTVSRIRTEHFPLTLESARPSHTSQYLCASSEYKGEEKERFALSNQPQHFGDGTRLSIL.

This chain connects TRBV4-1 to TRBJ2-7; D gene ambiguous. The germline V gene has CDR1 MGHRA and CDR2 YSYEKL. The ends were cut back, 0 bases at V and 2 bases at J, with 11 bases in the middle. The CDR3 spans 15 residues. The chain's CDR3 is CASSQDSAGAYEQYF. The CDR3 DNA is TGCGCCAGCAGCCAAGATTCCGCAGGCGCCTACGAGCAGTACTTC.

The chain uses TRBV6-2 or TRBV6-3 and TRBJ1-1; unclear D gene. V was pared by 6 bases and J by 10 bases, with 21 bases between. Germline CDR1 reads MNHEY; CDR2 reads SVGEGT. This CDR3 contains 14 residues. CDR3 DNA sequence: TGTGCCAGCAGGCAAGACGGGAGCCTCGTTGGAGCTTTCTTT. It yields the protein CASRQDGSLVGAFF.

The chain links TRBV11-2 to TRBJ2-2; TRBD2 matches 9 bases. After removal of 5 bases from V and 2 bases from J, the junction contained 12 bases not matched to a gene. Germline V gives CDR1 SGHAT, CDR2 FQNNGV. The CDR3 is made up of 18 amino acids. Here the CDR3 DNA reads TGTGCCAGCAGCCCCCTATTTGCGGGGGGGAGAAACACCGGGGAGCTGTTTTTT. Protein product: CASSPLFAGGRNTGELFF.

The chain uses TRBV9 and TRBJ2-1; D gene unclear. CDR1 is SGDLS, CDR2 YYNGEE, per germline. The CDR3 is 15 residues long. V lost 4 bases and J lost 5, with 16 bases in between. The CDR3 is CASSTDAALHNEQFF. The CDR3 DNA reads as TGTGCCAGCAGCACCGACGCCGCCCTTCACAATGAGCAGTTCTTC.

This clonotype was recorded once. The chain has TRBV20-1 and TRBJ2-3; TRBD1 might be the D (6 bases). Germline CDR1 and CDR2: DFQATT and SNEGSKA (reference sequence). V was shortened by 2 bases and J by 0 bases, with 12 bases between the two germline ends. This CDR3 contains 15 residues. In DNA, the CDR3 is TGCAGTGCTAGATTTGGGGGCTCGAGCACAGATACGCAGTATTTT. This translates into CSARFGGSSTDTQYF.

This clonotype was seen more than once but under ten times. CDR3 amino acids: CASSSPALRTGTGDEQYF. In DNA form, the CDR3 reads TGTGCCAGCAGTTCCCCCGCCCTCAGAACAGGGACGGGTGACGAGCAGTACTTC. The chain has TRBV6-5 and TRBJ2-7; D is perhaps TRBD1 (6 bases). The V end lost 4 bases, the J end lost 5 bases, and 27 bases lay between the germline ends. This CDR3 spans 18 amino acids. In germline, CDR1 is MNHEY, CDR2 SVGAGI.

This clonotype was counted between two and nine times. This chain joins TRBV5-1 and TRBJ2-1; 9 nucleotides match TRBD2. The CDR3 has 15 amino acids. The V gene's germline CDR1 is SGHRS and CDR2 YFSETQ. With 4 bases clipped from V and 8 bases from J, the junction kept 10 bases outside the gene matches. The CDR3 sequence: CASSVQGLASYEQFF. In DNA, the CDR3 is TGCGCCAGCAGCGTCCAGGGACTAGCCTCCTATGAGCAGTTCTTC.

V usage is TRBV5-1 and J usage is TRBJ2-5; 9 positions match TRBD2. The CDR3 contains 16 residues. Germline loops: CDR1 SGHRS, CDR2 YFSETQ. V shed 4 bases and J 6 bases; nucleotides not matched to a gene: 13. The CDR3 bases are TGCGCCAGCAGCCTACGCGGGGGGGCCAACGCGCAGACCCAGTACTTC. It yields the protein CASSLRGGANAQTQYF.

DNA of the CDR3: TGTGCCAGCAGCCGCGGGGGACTTTCCACCGGGGAGCTGTTTTTT. Residues: CASSRGGLSTGELFF. The chain is built from TRBV7-9 and TRBJ2-2, with 7 positions matching TRBD2. Germline CDR1 reads SEHNR; CDR2 reads FQNEAQ (reference sequence). The CDR3 has 15 amino acids. Losses at the gene ends were 5 bases for V and 4 bases for J; bases not matched to a gene: 7.

The CDR3 coding sequence is TGCGCCAGCAGCCACCCTGCGACAGGGACCAATCAGCCCCAGCATTTT. Encoded protein: CASSHPATGTNQPQHF. The rearrangement links TRBV4-1 to TRBJ1-5, with 7 nucleotides matching TRBD1. The CDR3 sequence is 16 residues long. CDR1 and CDR2 from the germline V gene are MGHRA and YSYEKL. V lost 3 bases, J lost 3 bases, and 8 bases stayed unmatched.

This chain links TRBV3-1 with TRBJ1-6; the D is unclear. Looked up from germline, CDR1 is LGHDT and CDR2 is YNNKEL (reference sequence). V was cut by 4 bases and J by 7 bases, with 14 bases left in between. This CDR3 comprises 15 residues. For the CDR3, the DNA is TGTGCCAGCAGCCCGGGAGGGCTCGAGAATTCACCCCTCCACTTT. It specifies CASSPGGLENSPLHF.

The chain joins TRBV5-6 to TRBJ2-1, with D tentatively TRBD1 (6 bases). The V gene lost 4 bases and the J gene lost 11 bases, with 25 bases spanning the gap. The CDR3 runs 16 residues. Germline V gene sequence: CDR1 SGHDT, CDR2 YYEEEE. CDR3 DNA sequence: TGTGCCAGCAGCACACCTTATTCGGACAGTGCTCTCCAGCAGTTCTTC. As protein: CASSTPYSDSALQQFF.

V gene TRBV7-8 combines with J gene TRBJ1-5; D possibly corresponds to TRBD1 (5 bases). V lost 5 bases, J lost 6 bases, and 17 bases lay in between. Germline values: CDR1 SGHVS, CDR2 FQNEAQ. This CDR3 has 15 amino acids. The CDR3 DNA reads TGTGCCAGCAGCGAGGATACAGGATTGGGTCAGCCCCAGCATTTT. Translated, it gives CASSEDTGLGQPQHF.